The clone carrying this T cell receptor (beta chain) was counted many times. Its target is unknown. Construction of the TCR beta libraries employed iRepertoire HTBI primers in conjunction with Arm-PCR of CDR3 regions. TCRdb reprocessed the multiplex PCR reads with MiXCR, giving one entry per CDR3 protein. Here the sample spans roughly 350,000 distinct CDR3 sequences, 16% being singletons. Germline V gene lookup returns CDR1 SGHTA and CDR2 FQGTGA. The CDR3 is 16 residues long. The V and J ends lost 2 bases and 8 bases respectively, with 19 bases between them. Time point denoted: newly diagnosed GD, antithyroid drugs for less than 3 months. Construction of the TCR library relied on RNA isolated from PBMCs. The guidelines of the American Thyroid Association were the basis for diagnosing Graves' disease. The entry originates in a study of regulatory T cells in long-lasting Graves disease. Study-wide points: Relative to newly diagnosed Graves' patients, persistent ones had lower TCR diversity.

The data were also submitted as part of a second study, on T cells in Graves' hyperthyroidism and ophthalmopathy. That source adds: Classification by a 13 V-J model distinguished ophthalmopathy from stable hyperthyroidism.

V is TRBV7-3 and J is TRBJ2-1; TRBD2 might be the D (6 bases). The sequence was collected from a man between 35 and 55 years old with Graves disease. This material consisted of peripheral blood mononuclear cells (PBMCs), taken at new diagnosis, from a patient treated with antithyroid drugs. CDR3 protein: CASSLVFRRGWHEQFF. The CDR3 coding sequence is TGTGCCAGCAGCTTAGTTTTTCGGCGGGGCTGGCATGAGCAGTTCTTC.